In this sample, the clone carrying this TCR beta chain turned up many times. Germline V gives CDR1 SGHDN, CDR2 FVKESK. The CDR3 spans 14 residues. Unmatched junction bases numbered 9, after V lost 4 bases and J lost 7 bases. The sample is drawn from a study of human T cells and chemical hapten exposure. On the study more broadly: Application of 0.01% DPC to the upper back was done by patch test, with a reading at 6 days.

Described time point: pre-sensitization, week 0. Indicated treatment: therapeutic diphenylcyclopropenone sensitization with weekly scalp DPC. TCRdb analysed the RACE reads with MiXCR anew, one entry per CDR3 protein. The sample has 270,000 or so distinct CDR3 sequences; roughly 7.4% are singletons. The receptor was isolated from a man aged 18-30 years with alopecia areata. Some clones in this sample may be carry-over from other donors' samples. The chain couples TRBV14 to TRBJ2-5; the match to TRBD1 covers 7 bases. The sample consisted of whole blood, taken in connection with sensitization to the hapten diphenylcyclopropenone (DPC). The CDR3 protein is CASSPLQGKATQYF. In DNA form, the CDR3 reads TGTGCCAGCAGCCCGCTACAGGGGAAGGCGACCCAGTACTTC.